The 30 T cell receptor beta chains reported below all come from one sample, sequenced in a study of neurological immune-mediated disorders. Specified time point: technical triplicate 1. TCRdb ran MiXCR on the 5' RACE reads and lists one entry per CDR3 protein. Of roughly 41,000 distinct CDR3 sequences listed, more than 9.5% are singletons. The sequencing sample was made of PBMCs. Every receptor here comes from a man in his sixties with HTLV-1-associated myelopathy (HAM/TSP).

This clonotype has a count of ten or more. The CDR3 sequence: CASSLSRLQNEQFF. The CDR3 DNA reads TGTGCCAGCAGCCTATCTCGCCTCCAAAACGAGCAGTTCTTC. This chain joins TRBV5-5 and TRBJ2-1; the D is unclear. This CDR3 is 14 amino acids long. CDR1 is SGHKS, CDR2 YYEKEE, per germline (reference sequence). The V and J ends lost 4 bases and 10 bases respectively, with 18 bases between them.

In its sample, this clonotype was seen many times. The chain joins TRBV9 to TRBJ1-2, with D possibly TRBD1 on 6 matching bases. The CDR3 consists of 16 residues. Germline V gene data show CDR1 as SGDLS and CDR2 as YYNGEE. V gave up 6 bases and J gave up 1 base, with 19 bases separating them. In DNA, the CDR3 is TGTGCCAGCAAGAGGGGGGGAGACAGGAGTAACTATGGCTACACCTTC. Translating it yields CASKRGGDRSNYGYTF.

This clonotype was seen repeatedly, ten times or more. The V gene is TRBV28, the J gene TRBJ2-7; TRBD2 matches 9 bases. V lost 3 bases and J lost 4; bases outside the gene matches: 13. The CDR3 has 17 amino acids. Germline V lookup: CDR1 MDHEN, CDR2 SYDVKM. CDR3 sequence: CASSLERPGLAPYEQYF. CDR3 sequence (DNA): TGTGCCAGCAGTTTGGAGCGACCGGGACTAGCCCCATACGAGCAGTACTTC.

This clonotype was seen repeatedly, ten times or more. The DNA for the CDR3 is TGCAGTGCTGGACTAGGGTGGGAGCTGGTTAGAAATGAGCAGTTCTTC. This encodes CSAGLGWELVRNEQFF. V is TRBV20-1 and J is TRBJ2-1; TRBD2 aligns across 7 bases. The CDR3 consists of 16 residues. The germline V gene encodes CDR1 DFQATT and CDR2 SNEGSKA (reference sequence). V was clipped by 5 bases and J by 7 bases; unmatched bases: 17.

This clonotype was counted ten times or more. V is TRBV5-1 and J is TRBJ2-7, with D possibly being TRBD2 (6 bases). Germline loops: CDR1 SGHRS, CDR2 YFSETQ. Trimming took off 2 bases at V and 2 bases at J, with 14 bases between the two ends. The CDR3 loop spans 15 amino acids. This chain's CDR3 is CASSLQTGLTYEQYF. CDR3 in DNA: TGCGCCAGCAGCTTACAAACGGGACTGACCTACGAGCAGTACTTC.

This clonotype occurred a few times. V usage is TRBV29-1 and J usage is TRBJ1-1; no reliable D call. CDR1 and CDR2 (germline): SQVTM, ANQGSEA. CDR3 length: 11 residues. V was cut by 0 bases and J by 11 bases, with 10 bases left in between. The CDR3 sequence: CSVEDRAYAFF. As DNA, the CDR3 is TGCAGCGTTGAAGATCGGGCCTACGCTTTCTTT.

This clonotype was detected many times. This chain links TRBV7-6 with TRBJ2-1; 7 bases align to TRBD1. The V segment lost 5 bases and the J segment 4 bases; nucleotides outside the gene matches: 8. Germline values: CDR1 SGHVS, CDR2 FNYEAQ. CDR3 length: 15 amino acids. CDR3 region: CASSPRQGQYNEQFF. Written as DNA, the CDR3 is TGTGCCAGCAGCCCAAGACAGGGCCAGTACAATGAGCAGTTCTTC.

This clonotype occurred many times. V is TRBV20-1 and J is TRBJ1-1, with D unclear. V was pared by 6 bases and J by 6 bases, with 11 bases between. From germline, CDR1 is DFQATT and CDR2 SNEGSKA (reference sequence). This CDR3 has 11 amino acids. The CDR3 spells CSAGLGSEAFF. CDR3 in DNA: TGCAGTGCCGGTCTAGGGTCTGAAGCTTTCTTT.

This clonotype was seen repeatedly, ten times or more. The DNA for the CDR3 is TGTGCCACCAGCGGGGGCTACAATGAGCAGTTCTTC. This encodes CATSGGYNEQFF. The chain employs TRBV15 and TRBJ2-1; D tentatively fits TRBD1 or TRBD2 (5 bases each). Germline V gives CDR1 LNHNV, CDR2 YYDKDF (reference sequence). Trimming cost V 5 bases and J 3 bases, with 5 bases left between them. CDR3 length equals 12 residues.

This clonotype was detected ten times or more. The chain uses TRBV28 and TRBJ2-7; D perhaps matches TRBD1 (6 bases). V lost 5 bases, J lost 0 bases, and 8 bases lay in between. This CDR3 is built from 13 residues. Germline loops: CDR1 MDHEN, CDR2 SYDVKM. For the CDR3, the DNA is TGTGCCAGCAGTGGACAGAACTCCTACGAGCAGTACTTC. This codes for CASSGQNSYEQYF.

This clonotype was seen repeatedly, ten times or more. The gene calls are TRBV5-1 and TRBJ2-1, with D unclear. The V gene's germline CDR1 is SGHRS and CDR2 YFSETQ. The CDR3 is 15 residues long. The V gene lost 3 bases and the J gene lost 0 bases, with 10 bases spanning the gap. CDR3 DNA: TGCGCCAGCAGCTCCGAGCTGGGCTCCTACAATGAGCAGTTCTTC. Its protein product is CASSSELGSYNEQFF.

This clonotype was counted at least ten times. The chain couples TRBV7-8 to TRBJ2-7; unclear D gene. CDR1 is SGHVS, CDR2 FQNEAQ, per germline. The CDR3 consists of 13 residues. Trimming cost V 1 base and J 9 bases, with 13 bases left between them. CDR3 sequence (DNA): TGTGCCAGCAGCTTAGTGGCCCCCGCCGGGCAGTACTTC. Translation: CASSLVAPAGQYF.

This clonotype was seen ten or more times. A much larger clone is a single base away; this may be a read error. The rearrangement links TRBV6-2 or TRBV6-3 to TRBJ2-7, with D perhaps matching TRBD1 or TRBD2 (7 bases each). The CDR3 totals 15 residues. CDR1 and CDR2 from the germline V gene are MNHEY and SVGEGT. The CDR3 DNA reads TGTACCAGCAGCCGGGGGGACAGACGCTCCTACGAGCAGTACTTC. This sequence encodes CTSSRGDRRSYEQYF.

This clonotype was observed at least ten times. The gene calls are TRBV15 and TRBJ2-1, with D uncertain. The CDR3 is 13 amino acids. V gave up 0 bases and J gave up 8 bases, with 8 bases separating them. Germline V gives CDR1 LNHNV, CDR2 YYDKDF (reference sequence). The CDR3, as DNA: TGTGCCACCAGCAGAGATGTTGTCTATGAGCAGTTCTTC. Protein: CATSRDVVYEQFF.

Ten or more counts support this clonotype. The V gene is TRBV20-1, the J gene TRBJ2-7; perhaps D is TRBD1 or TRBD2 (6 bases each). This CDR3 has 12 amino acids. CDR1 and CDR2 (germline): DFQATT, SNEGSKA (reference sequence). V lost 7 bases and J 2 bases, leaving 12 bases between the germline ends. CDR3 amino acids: CSVSGGTYEQYF. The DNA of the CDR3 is TGCAGTGTCTCCGGGGGCACCTACGAGCAGTACTTC.

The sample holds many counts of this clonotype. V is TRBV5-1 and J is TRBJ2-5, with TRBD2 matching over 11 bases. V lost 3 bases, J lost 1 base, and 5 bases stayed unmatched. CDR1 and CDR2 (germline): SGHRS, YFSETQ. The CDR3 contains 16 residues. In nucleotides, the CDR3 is TGCGCCAGCAGCTGGAGGGGACTAGCGGCCCAAGAGACCCAGTACTTC. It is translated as CASSWRGLAAQETQYF.

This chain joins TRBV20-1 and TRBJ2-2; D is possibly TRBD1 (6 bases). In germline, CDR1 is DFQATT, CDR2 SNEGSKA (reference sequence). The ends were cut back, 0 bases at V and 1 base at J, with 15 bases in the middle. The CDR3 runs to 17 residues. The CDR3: CSARDPVRGQNTGELFF. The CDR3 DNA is TGCAGTGCTAGAGATCCGGTTCGGGGACAGAACACCGGGGAGCTGTTTTTT.

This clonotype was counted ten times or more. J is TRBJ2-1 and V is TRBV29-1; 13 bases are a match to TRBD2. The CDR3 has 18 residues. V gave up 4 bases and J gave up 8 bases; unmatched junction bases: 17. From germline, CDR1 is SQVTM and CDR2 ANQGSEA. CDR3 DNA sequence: TGCAGCGTTGGGAAGTTCGGCAGGCGGACTAGCGGGAGTGATGAGCAGTTCTTC. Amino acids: CSVGKFGRRTSGSDEQFF.

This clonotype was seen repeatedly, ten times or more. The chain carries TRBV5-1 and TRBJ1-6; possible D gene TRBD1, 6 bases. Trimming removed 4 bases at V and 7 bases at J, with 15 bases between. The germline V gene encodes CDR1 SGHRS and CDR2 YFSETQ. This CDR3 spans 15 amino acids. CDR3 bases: TGCGCCAGCAGCCCAGGAGGGGGATTGAATTCACCCCTCCACTTT. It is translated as CASSPGGGLNSPLHF.

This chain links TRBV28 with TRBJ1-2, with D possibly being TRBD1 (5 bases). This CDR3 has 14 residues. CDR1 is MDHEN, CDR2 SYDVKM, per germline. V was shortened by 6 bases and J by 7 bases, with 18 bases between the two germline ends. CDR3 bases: TGTGCCAGCAGAGGACCAGGGTCTGCCACTGGCTACACCTTC. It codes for CASRGPGSATGYTF.

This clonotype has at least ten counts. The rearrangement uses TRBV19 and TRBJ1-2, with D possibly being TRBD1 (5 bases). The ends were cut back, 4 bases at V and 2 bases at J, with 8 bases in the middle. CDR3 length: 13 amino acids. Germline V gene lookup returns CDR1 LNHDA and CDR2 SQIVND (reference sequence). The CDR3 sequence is CASSTEGNYGYTF. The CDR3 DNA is TGTGCCAGTAGTACTGAGGGGAACTATGGCTACACCTTC.

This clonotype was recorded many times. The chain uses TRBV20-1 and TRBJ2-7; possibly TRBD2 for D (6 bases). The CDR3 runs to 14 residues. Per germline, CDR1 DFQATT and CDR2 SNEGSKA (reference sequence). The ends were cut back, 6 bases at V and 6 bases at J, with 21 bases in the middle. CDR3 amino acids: CSARPGAGPAEQYF. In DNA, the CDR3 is TGCAGTGCCCGCCCGGGAGCGGGTCCAGCCGAGCAGTACTTC.

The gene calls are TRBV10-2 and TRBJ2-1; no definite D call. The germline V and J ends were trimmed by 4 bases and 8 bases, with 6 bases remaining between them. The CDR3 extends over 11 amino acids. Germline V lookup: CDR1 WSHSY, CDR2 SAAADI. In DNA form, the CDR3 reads TGCGCCAGCAGTGTGAGTTATGAGCAGTTCTTC. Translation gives CASSVSYEQFF.

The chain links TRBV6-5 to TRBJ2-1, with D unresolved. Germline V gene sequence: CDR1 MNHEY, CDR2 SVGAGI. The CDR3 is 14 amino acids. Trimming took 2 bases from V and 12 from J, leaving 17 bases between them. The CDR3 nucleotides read TGTGCCAGCAGTTACAACGACCTACGAGGAATGCAGTTCTTC. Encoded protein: CASSYNDLRGMQFF.

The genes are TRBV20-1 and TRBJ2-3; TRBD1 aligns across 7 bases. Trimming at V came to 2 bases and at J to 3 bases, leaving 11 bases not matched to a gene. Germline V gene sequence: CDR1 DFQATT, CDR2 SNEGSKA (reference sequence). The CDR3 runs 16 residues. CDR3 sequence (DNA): TGCAGTGCTAGACCAACCCAGGGGGTGGGGACAGATACGCAGTATTTT. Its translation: CSARPTQGVGTDTQYF.

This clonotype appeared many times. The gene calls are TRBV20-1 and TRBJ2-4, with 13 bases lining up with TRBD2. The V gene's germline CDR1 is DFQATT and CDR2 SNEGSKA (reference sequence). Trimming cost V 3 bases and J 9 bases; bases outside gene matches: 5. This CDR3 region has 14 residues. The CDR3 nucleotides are TGCAGTGCTAGGGGACTAGCGGGATTGGGCATTCAGTACTTC. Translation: CSARGLAGLGIQYF.

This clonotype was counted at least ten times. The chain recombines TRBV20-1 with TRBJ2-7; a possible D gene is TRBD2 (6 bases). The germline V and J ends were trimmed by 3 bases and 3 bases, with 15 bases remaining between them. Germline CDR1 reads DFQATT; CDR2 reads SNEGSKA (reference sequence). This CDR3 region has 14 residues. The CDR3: CSASYRDGGYEQYF. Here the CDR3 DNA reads TGCAGTGCTAGTTATCGGGACGGGGGCTACGAGCAGTACTTC.

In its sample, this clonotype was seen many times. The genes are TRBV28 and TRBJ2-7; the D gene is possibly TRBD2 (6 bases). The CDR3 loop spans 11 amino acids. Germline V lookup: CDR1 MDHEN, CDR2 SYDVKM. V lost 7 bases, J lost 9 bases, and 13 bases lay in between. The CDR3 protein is CASTMGGVQYF. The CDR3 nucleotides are TGTGCCAGCACGATGGGGGGTGTGCAGTACTTC.

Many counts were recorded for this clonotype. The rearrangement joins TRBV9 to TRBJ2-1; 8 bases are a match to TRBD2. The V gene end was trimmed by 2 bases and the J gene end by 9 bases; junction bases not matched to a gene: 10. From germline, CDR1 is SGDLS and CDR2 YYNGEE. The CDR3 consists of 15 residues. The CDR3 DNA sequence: TGTGCCAGCAGCGTTCGAACGGGAGGGCCGGGTGAGCAGTTCTTC. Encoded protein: CASSVRTGGPGEQFF.

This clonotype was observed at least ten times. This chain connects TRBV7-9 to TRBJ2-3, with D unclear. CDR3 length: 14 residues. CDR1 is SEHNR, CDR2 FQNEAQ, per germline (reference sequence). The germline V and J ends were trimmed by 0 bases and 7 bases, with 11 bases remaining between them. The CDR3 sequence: CASSLAVWVNTQYF. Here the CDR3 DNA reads TGTGCCAGCAGCTTAGCGGTTTGGGTAAATACGCAGTATTTT.